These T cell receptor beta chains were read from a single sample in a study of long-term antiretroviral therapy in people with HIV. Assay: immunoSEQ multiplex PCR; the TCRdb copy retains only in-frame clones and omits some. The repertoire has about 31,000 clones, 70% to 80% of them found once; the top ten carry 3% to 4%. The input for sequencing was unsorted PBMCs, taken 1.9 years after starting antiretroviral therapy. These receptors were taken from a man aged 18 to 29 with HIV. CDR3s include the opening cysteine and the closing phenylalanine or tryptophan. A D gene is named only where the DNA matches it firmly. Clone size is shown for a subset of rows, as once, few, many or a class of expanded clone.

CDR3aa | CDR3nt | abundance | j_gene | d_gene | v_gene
CASSVSYRNTEAFF | TGTGCCAGCAGCGTTAGCTATAGGAACACTGAAGCTTTCTTT | . | TRBJ1-1 | . | TRBV9
CASGGTGATDTQYF | TGTGCCAGCGGCGGGACAGGGGCGACAGATACGCAGTATTTT | . | TRBJ2-3 | TRBD1 | TRBV9
CASTTSDRRYGYTF | TGTGCCAGCACTACCTCGGACAGACGCTATGGCTACACCTTC | . | TRBJ1-2 | . | TRBV28
CASQGVLYTGELFF | TGTGCCAGCCAGGGGGTCCTTTACACCGGGGAGCTGTTTTTT | few | TRBJ2-2 | TRBD1 | TRBV2
CASSLAVGGNTIYF | TGTGCCAGCAGCTTAGCAGTAGGTGGAAACACCATATATTTT | few | TRBJ1-3 | . | TRBV7-8
CASSQLTGPSTDTQYF | TGTGCCAGCAGCCAATTGACAGGGCCTAGCACAGATACGCAGTATTTT | . | TRBJ2-3 | TRBD1 | TRBV7-9
CASRAGLAGGDTQYF | TGTGCCAGCAGGGCCGGACTAGCGGGAGGGGATACGCAGTATTTT | . | TRBJ2-3 | TRBD2 | TRBV28
CALKSTGGNTEAFF | TGTGCCTTAAAATCGACAGGAGGGAACACTGAAGCTTTCTTT | . | TRBJ1-1 | . | TRBV30
CASSELIGERYEQYF | TGTGCCAGCAGTGAACTGATAGGGGAAAGATACGAGCAGTACTTC | . | TRBJ2-7 | . | TRBV2
CASSTSSQGGTDTQYF | TGTGCCAGCAGCACTTCCTCACAGGGGGGTACAGATACGCAGTATTTT | . | TRBJ2-3 | TRBD1 | TRBV7-9
CASGLVSTGMNEQFF | TGTGCTAGTGGTTTGGTATCCACAGGGATGAATGAGCAGTTCTTC | once | TRBJ2-1 | . | TRBV12-5
CASSLGPGSYEQYF | TGTGCTAGCAGCTTGGGACCCGGCTCCTACGAGCAGTACTTC | once | TRBJ2-7 | . | TRBV7-7
CASSISLYSYSPLHF | TGTGCCAGTAGTATATCCCTCTACAGCTACTCACCCCTCCACTTT | few | TRBJ1-6 | . | TRBV19
CASSMGQNYGYTF | TGTGCCAGTAGTATGGGACAGAACTATGGCTACACCTTC | few | TRBJ1-2 | TRBD1 | TRBV19
CAWGDNYEQYF | TGTGCCTGGGGGGACAACTACGAGCAGTACTTC | . | TRBJ2-7 | . | TRBV30
CASSATGKSGNTIYF | TGTGCCAGCAGCGCCACAGGGAAATCTGGAAACACCATATATTTT | once | TRBJ1-3 | . | TRBV9
CASSEQGGREGYTF | TGTGCCAGCAGTGAACAGGGGGGGCGGGAAGGCTACACCTTC | . | TRBJ1-2 | TRBD1 | TRBV6-1
CASNADSLYGYTF | TGTGCCAGCAATGCCGACAGCTTGTATGGCTACACCTTC | . | TRBJ1-2 | . | TRBV6-1
CASSYGVRGAREQYF | TGTGCCAGCAGTTACGGCGTCCGTGGGGCCCGCGAGCAGTACTTC | . | TRBJ2-7 | . | TRBV6-6
CASSSSQGAPPYQETQYF | TGTGCCAGCAGCTCGTCACAGGGGGCCCCTCCATACCAAGAGACCCAGTACTTC | . | TRBJ2-5 | TRBD1 | TRBV13